Following are 4 T cell receptor beta chains from one sample sequenced in a study of blood T cell repertoires in COVID-19. Profiled with immunoSEQ multiplex PCR; TCRdb holds only in-frame clones, not every one. The sample contains fewer than 250,000 clones, 86% of which appear only once. Sequencing was carried out using PBMCs or T cells enriched from blood (not recorded which). Receptors originate from a woman between 45 and 60 years old who had recovered from COVID-19.

This clone was counted only a few times. The CDR3 here is CASSVGVSGNSPLHF. DNA of the CDR3: TGTGCCAGCAGCGTCGGGGTGTCGGGTAATTCACCCCTCCACTTT. The chain links TRBV9 to TRBJ1-6; no definite D call. Trimming took 2 bases from V and 6 from J, leaving 12 bases between them. The germline CDR1 and CDR2 sequences are SGDLS and YYNGEE. This CDR3 region has 15 residues. Supplemented by reference TRBV9 and TRBJ1-6, the full variable domain reads DSGVTQTPKHLITATGQRVTLRCSPRSGDLSVYWYQQSLDQGLQFLIQYYNGEERAKGNILERFSAQQFPDLHSELNLSSLELGDSALYFCASSVGVSGNSPLHFGNGTRLTVT.

This clone was seen once. The same CDR3 is also encoded by other DNA sequences in this sample. This chain links TRBV19 with TRBJ1-1; D is perhaps TRBD1 (6 bases). The CDR3 runs to 14 residues. Germline CDR1 and CDR2: LNHDA and SQIVND (reference sequence). Trimming pared 5 bases from V and 1 base from J, leaving 11 bases between. CDR3 sequence reads: CASSPWTENTEAFF. The CDR3 DNA follows: TGTGCCAGTAGTCCGTGGACAGAGAACACTGAAGCTTTCTTT. The variable domain in full, completed from reference TRBV19 and TRBJ1-1, reads DGGITQSPKYLFRKEGQNVTLSCEQNLNHDAMYWYRQDPGQGLRLIYYSQIVNDFQKGDIAEGYSVSREKKESFPLTVTSAQKNPTAFYLCASSPWTENTEAFFGQGTRLTVV.

The CDR3 DNA reads TGTGCCAGCAGTCCCTCATTTTTCCGAGGCAATCAGCCCCAGCATTTT. Amino acid sequence: CASSPSFFRGNQPQHF. The rearrangement links TRBV27 to TRBJ1-5; D call uncertain. The CDR3 contains 16 residues. Per the germline V gene, CDR1 is MNHEY and CDR2 is SMNVEV (reference sequence). Trimming removed 5 bases at V and 2 bases at J, with 16 bases between.

The chain employs TRBV7-8 and TRBJ1-6, with 9 bases identical to TRBD1. Germline CDR1 and CDR2: SGHVS and FQNEAQ. Trimming at V came to 1 base and at J to 6 bases, leaving 4 bases not matched to a gene. The CDR3 is made up of 16 amino acids. The CDR3 spells CASSLGNRGLNSPLHF. In DNA, the CDR3 is TGTGCCAGCAGCTTAGGAAACAGGGGGCTTAATTCACCCCTCCACTTT.